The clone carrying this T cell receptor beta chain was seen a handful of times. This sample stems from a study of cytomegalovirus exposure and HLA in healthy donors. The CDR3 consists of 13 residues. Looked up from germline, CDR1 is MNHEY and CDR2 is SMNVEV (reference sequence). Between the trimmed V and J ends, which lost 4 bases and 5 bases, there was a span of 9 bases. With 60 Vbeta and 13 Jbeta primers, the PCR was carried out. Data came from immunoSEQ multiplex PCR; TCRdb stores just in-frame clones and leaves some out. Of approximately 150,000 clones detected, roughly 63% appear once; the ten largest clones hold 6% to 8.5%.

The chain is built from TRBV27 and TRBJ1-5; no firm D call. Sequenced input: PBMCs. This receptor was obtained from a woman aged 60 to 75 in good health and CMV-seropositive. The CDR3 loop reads CASSSRGDQPQHF. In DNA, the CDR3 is TGTGCCAGCAGTTCTCGGGGTGATCAGCCCCAGCATTTT.